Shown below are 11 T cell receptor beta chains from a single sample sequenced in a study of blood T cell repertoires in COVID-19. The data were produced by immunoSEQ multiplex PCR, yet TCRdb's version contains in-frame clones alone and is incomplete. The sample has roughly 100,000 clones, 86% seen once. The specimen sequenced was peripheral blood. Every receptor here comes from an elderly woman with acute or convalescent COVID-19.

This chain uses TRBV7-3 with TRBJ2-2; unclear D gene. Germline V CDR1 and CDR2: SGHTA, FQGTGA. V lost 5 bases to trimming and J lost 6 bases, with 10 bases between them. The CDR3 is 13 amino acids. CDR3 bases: TGTGCCAGCAGCCCGGTTGTGGCCGGGGAGCTGTTTTTT. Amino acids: CASSPVVAGELFF.

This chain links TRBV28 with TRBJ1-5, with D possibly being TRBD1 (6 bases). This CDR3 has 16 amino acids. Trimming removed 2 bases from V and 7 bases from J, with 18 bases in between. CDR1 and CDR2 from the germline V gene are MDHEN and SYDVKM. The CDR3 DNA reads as TGTGCCAGCAGTTTAGACCCTTACTTTAGGGGGCAGCCCCAGCATTTT. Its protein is CASSLDPYFRGQPQHF.

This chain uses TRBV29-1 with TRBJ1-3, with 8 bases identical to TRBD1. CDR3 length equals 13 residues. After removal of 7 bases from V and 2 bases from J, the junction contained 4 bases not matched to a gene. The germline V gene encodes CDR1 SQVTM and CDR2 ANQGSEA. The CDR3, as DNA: TGCAGCGCGCTACAGGGGGCTGGAAACACCATATATTTT. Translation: CSALQGAGNTIYF.

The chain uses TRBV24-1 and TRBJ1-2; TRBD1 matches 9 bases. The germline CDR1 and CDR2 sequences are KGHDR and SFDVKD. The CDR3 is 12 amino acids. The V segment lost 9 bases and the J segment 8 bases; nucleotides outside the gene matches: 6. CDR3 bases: TGTGCCACCCCACTTACAGGGGGCGGCTACACCTTC. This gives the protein CATPLTGGGYTF.

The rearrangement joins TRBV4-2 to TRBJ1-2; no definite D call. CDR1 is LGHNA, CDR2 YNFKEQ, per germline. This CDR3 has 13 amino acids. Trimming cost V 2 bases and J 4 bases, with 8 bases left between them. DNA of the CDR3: TGTGCCAGCAGCCAACTAATAAGCTATGGCTACACCTTC. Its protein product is CASSQLISYGYTF.

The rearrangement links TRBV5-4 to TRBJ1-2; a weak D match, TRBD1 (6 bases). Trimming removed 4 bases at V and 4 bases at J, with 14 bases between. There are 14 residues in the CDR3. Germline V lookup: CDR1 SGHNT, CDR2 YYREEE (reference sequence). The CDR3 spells CASSLTGQSYGYTF. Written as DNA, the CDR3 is TGTGCCAGCAGCCTGACAGGCCAATCCTATGGCTACACCTTC. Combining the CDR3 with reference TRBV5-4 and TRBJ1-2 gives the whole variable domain ETGVTQSPTHLIKTRGQQVTLRCSSQSGHNTVSWYQQALGQGPQFIFQYYREEENGRGNFPPRFSGLQFPNYSSELNVNALELDDSALYLCASSLTGQSYGYTFGSGTRLTVV.

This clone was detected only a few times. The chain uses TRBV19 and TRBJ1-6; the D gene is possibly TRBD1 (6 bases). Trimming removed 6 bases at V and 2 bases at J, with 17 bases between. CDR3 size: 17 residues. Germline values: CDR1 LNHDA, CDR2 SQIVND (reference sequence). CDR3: CASRPTGLGTYNSPLHF. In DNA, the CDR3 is TGTGCCAGTAGACCTACAGGGCTTGGGACCTATAATTCACCCCTCCACTTT.

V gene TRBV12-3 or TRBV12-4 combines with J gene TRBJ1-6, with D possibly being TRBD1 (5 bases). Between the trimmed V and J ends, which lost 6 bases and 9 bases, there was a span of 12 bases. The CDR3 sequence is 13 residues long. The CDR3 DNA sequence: TGTGCCAGCAGCCCGACGGGGGGTTCACCCCTCCACTTT. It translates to CASSPTGGSPLHF.

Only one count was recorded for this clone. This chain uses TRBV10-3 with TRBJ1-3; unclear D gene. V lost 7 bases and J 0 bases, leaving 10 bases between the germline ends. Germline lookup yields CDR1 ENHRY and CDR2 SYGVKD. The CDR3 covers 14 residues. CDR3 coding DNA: TGTGCCATCAACAGCAGGATCTCTGGAAACACCATATATTTT. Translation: CAINSRISGNTIYF.

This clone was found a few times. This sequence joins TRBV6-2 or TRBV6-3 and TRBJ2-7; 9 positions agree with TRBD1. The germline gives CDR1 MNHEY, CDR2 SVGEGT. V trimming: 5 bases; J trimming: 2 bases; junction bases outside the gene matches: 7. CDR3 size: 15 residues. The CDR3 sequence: CASSVPTGGPYEQYF. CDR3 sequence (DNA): TGTGCCAGCAGTGTCCCGACAGGGGGACCCTACGAGCAGTACTTC.

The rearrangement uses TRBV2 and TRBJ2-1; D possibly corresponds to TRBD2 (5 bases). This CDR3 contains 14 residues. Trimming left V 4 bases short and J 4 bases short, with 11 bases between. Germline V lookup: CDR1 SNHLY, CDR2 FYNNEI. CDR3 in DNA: TGTGCCAGCAGTGGCCGGGATATATACAATGAGCAGTTCTTC. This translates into CASSGRDIYNEQFF.